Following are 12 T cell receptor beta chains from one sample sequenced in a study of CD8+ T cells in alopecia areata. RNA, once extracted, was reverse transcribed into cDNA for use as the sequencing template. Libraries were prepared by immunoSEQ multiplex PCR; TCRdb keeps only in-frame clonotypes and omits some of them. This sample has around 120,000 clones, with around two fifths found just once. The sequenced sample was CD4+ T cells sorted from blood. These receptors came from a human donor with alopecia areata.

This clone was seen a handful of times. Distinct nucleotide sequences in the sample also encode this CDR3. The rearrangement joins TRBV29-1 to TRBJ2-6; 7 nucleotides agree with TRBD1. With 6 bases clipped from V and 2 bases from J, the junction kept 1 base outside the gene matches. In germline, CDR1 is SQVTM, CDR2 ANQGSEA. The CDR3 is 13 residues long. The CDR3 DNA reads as TGCAGCGTACAGGGGCCTGGGGCCAACGTCCTGACTTTC. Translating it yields CSVQGPGANVLTF.

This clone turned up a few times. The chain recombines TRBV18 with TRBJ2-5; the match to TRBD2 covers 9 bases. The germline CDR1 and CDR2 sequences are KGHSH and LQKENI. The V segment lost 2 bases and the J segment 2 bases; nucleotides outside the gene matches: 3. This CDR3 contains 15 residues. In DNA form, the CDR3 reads TGTGCCAGCTCACCAGGCGCGGGAGGGCAAGAGACCCAGTACTTC. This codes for CASSPGAGGQETQYF.

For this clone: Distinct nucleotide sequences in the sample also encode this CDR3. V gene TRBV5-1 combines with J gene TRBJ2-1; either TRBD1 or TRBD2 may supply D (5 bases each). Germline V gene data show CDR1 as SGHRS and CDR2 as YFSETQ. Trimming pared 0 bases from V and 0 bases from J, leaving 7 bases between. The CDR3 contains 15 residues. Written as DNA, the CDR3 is TGCGCCAGCAGCTTGGAGGGGAGCTCCTACAATGAGCAGTTCTTC. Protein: CASSLEGSSYNEQFF.

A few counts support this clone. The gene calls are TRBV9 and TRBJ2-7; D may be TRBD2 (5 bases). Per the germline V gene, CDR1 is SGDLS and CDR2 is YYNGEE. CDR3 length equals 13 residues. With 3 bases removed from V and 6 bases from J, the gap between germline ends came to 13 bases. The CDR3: CASSARPEGEQYF. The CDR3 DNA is TGTGCCAGCAGCGCCCGCCCCGAGGGCGAGCAGTACTTC.

CDR3 loop: CASSGGQGAPNQPQHF. In nucleotides, the CDR3 is TGTGCCAGCAGCGGAGGACAGGGGGCACCCAATCAGCCCCAGCATTTT. The rearrangement links TRBV7-2 to TRBJ1-5; 11 bases line up with TRBD1. The V gene's germline CDR1 is SGHTA and CDR2 FQGNSA. The CDR3 is 16 amino acids. The junction had 6 bases not matched to a gene; V was cut back by 5 bases and J by 3 bases.

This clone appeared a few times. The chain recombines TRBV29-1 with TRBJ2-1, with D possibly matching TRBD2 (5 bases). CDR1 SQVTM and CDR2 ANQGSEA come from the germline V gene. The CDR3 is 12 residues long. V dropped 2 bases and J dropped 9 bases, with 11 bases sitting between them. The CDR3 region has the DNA TGCAGCGTTGAAACGGACGGGATTGAGCAGTTCTTC. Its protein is CSVETDGIEQFF.

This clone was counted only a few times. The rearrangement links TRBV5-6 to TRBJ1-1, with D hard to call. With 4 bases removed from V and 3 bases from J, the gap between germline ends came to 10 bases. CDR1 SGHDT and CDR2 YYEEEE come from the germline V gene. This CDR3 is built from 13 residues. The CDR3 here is CASSAQRYTEAFF. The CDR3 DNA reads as TGTGCCAGCAGCGCTCAAAGATACACTGAAGCTTTCTTT.

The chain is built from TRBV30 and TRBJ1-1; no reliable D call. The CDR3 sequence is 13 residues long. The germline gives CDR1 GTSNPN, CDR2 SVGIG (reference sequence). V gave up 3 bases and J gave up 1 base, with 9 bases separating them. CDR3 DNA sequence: TGTGCCTGGAGCCGATCAGAGAACACTGAAGCTTTCTTT. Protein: CAWSRSENTEAFF.

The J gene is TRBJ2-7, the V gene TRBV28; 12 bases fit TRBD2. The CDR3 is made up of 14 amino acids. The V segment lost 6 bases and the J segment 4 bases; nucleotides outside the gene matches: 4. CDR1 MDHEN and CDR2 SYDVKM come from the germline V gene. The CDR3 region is CASRTGTSGYEQYF. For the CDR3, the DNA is TGTGCCAGCAGAACCGGGACTAGCGGGTACGAGCAGTACTTC.

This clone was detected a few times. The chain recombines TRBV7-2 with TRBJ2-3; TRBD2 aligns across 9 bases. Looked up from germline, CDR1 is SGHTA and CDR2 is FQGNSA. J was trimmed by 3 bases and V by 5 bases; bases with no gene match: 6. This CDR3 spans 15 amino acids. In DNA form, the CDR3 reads TGTGCCAGCAGCCCAAGCGGGGGGATGACAGATACGCAGTATTTT. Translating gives CASSPSGGMTDTQYF.

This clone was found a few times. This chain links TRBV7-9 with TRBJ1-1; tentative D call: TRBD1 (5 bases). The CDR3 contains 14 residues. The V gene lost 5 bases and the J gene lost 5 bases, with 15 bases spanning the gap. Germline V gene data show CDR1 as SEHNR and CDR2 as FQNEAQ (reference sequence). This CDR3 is CASSPPGSRTEAFF. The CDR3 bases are TGTGCCAGCAGCCCTCCAGGGAGTCGAACTGAAGCTTTCTTT.

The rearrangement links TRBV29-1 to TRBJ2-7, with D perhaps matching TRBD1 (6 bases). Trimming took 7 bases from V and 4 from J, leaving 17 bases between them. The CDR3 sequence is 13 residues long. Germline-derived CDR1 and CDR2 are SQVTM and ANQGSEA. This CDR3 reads CSAEGDKVYEQYF. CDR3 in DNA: TGCAGCGCCGAGGGGGACAAAGTATACGAGCAGTACTTC.